The following is a T cell receptor beta chain sequence with its context. The CDR3 is made up of 15 amino acids. V was cut by 8 bases and J by 0 bases, with 14 bases left in between. Germline loops: CDR1 SNHLY, CDR2 FYNNEI. This entry belongs to a study of blood T cell repertoires in COVID-19. Looking at the study overall: The United States, Italy and Spain were the sources of the acute and convalescent COVID-19 samples. From T cells, B-cell-depleted T cells, or PBMCs came the material, which was cDNA or gDNA.

Study processing details: Amplification with reference gene primers provided the estimates of nucleated cell counts. Libraries were prepared by immunoSEQ multiplex PCR; TCRdb keeps only in-frame clonotypes and omits some of them. D and trimming were read from the DNA, whereas the V and J calls and clone size are those reported in that table. The sample carries 140,000 to 150,000 clones, about nine tenths recorded once. Sequenced input: peripheral blood. The clonotype originates from an older man with acute or convalescent COVID-19. The chain recombines TRBV2 with TRBJ1-5; maybe TRBD1 (6 bases). The CDR3 spells CASGGAGFSNQPQHF. The CDR3 coding sequence is TGTGCCAGCGGGGGGGCAGGGTTTAGCAATCAGCCCCAGCATTTT.